Presented here are 13 T cell receptor beta chains from one specimen sequenced in a study of blood T cell repertoires in COVID-19. Here immunoSEQ multiplex PCR was the method, and the copy in TCRdb shows in-frame clones only, minus some. The data show about 160,000 clones, with more than 75% seen just once and about a tenth held by the top ten. The sample comprised peripheral blood. These receptors originate from a woman in her 70s with COVID-19, enrolled during active disease.

This clone was seen only once. This chain connects TRBV6-1 to TRBJ2-3, with D possibly matching TRBD1 (5 bases). The CDR3 is 15 residues long. Germline V gene sequence: CDR1 MNHNS, CDR2 SASEGT. Trimming left V 7 bases short and J 1 base short, with 15 bases between. The CDR3 DNA reads TGTGCCAGCATGCAACAGGCTCGGGGCACAGATACGCAGTATTTT. This translates into CASMQQARGTDTQYF.

The rearrangement uses TRBV28 and TRBJ2-7, with TRBD2 matching 10 bases. The CDR3 contains 14 residues. Germline loops: CDR1 MDHEN, CDR2 SYDVKM. Losses at the gene ends were 4 bases for V and 7 bases for J; bases not matched to a gene: 7. The chain's CDR3 is CASSSRGLAPEQYF. CDR3 coding DNA: TGTGCCAGCAGTTCCCGGGGACTAGCGCCTGAGCAGTACTTC.

The rearrangement uses TRBV25-1 and TRBJ1-1; D unclear. V was cut by 1 base and J by 4 bases, with 10 bases left in between. Germline V lookup: CDR1 MGHDK, CDR2 SYGVNS. The CDR3 is made up of 14 amino acids. CDR3 in DNA: TGTGCCAGCAGTGAATGGGGAGGGAGCACTGAAGCTTTCTTT. Amino acid sequence: CASSEWGGSTEAFF.

Comments on this clone: The junction and the germline gene differ at one end; a read error may be behind it. V and J are TRBV3-1 (or the pseudogene TRBV3-2) and TRBJ1-2, with D uncertain. This CDR3 has 16 amino acids. The V gene's germline CDR1 is LGHDT and CDR2 YNNKEL (reference sequence). CDR3 DNA sequence: TGTGCCGGCAGCCAAACCCGACACACCGCTAACTATGGCTACACCTTC. Amino acids: CAGSQTRHTANYGYTF.

Only one count was recorded for this clone. The chain employs TRBV6-5 and TRBJ2-7; 10 bases align to TRBD2. This CDR3 is 13 amino acids long. CDR1 and CDR2 (germline): MNHEY, SVGAGI. With 8 bases clipped from V and 2 bases from J, the junction kept 3 bases outside the gene matches. In DNA form, the CDR3 reads TGTGCCAGCCGAACTAGCGGGACCTACGAGCAGTACTTC. It yields the protein CASRTSGTYEQYF.

This rearrangement joins TRBV28 to TRBJ2-2; 11 nucleotides line up with TRBD1. Germline loops: CDR1 MDHEN, CDR2 SYDVKM. The CDR3 is 16 residues long. Trimming at V came to 8 bases and at J to 5 bases, leaving 10 bases not matched to a gene. The CDR3 is CASHFGQGARTGELFF. The CDR3 DNA reads TGTGCCAGCCACTTTGGACAGGGGGCAAGAACCGGGGAGCTGTTTTTT.

The rearrangement links TRBV7-9 to TRBJ2-6, with unresolved D. Germline lookup yields CDR1 SEHNR and CDR2 FQNEAQ (reference sequence). The CDR3 is made up of 16 amino acids. V lost 5 bases and J 0 bases, leaving 11 bases between the germline ends. CDR3 sequence: CASSPDGSSGANVLTF. The DNA for the CDR3 is TGTGCCAGCAGCCCTGATGGCAGCTCTGGGGCCAACGTCCTGACTTTC.

A single count supports this clone. The chain uses TRBV2 and TRBJ1-3; 7 bases line up with TRBD1. The CDR3 spans 14 residues. Germline values: CDR1 SNHLY, CDR2 FYNNEI. V was pared by 10 bases and J by 2 bases, with 8 bases of the junction left unmatched. This chain's CDR3 is CAKNRGQAGNTIYF. DNA of the CDR3: TGTGCCAAAAACAGGGGACAAGCTGGAAACACCATATATTTT.

The rearrangement links TRBV4-1 to TRBJ1-2, with D perhaps matching TRBD1 (6 bases). There are 17 residues in the CDR3. The germline CDR1 and CDR2 sequences are MGHRA and YSYEKL. The V end was cut by 4 bases, the J end by 8 bases, with 26 bases between. CDR3 coding DNA: TGCGCCAGCAGCCCAAACACCCAAAAGACAGGCCTTTTGGGCTACACCTTC. Translating gives CASSPNTQKTGLLGYTF.

CDR3 DNA: TGTGCCAGCAGCTTGGAACTAGGGCCCTACAATGAGCAGTTCTTC. It is translated as CASSLELGPYNEQFF. V and J are TRBV5-6 and TRBJ2-1; perhaps TRBD2 as D (5 bases). The CDR3 has 15 amino acids. The V end was cut by 0 bases, the J end by 2 bases, with 9 bases between. Germline lookup yields CDR1 SGHDT and CDR2 YYEEEE.

The chain carries TRBV11-2 and TRBJ1-6, with TRBD1 identical over 7 bases. Trimming removed 6 bases from V and 7 bases from J; junction bases left unmatched: 3. The CDR3 covers 13 residues. Germline values: CDR1 SGHAT, CDR2 FQNNGV. CDR3 residues: CASRTGKNSPLHF. DNA of the CDR3: TGTGCCAGCAGGACAGGGAAGAATTCACCCCTCCACTTT.

The CDR3 region is CASSRTVRNSPLHF. The CDR3 DNA reads as TGTGCCAGCAGCCGGACAGTGAGAAATTCACCCCTCCACTTT. The chain links TRBV3-1 (or the pseudogene TRBV3-2) to TRBJ1-6; tentative D call: TRBD1 (6 bases). The germline V and J ends were trimmed by 4 bases and 7 bases, with 11 bases remaining between them. CDR1 and CDR2 (germline): LGHDT, YNNKEL (reference sequence). This CDR3 contains 14 residues.

The chain uses TRBV9 and TRBJ1-1; TRBD1 aligns across 7 bases. The ends lost 0 bases at V and 5 bases at J; junction bases unmatched: 1. Germline V gene sequence: CDR1 SGDLS, CDR2 YYNGEE. The CDR3 has 13 residues. CDR3 nucleotides: TGTGCCAGCAGCGTAGACAGGGGAACTGAAGCTTTCTTT. This encodes CASSVDRGTEAFF.